This is a list of T cell receptor beta chains from one sample in a study of blood T cell repertoires in COVID-19. Sequenced by immunoSEQ multiplex PCR; TCRdb stores in-frame clones only, minus some. The sample shows around 63,000 clones, 70% to 90% of them seen only once. Material for sequencing was peripheral blood. These receptors all come from a woman aged 55 to 70 with acute or convalescent COVID-19. Each CDR3 is given with its conserved first and last residue. The D gene is left open where the match is weak. Not all rows give a size; the values are once, few, many and, for expanded clones, a class.

d_gene	abundance	v_gene	j_gene	CDR3nt	CDR3aa
-	few	TRBV6-5	TRBJ2-3	TGTGCCAGCAGGGATAGGACAGGCACAGATACGCAGTATTTT	CASRDRTGTDTQYF
TRBD2	-	TRBV11-2	TRBJ2-5	TGTGCCAGCAGCCCAGCGGGGGGGCTACAAGAGACCCAGTACTTC	CASSPAGGLQETQYF
-	-	TRBV6-5	TRBJ1-5	TGTGCCAGCAGTCCCCGAGGGCACAATCAGCCCCAGCATTTT	CASSPRGHNQPQHF
TRBD2	-	TRBV2	TRBJ2-5	TGTGCCAGCAGGAAAGCGGGAATATCTGCAGAGACCCAGTACTTC	CASRKAGISAETQYF
-	-	TRBV11-1	TRBJ2-1	TGTGCCAGCAGCCAGGGGACCCCGGGGGAGCAGTTCTTC	CASSQGTPGEQFF
-	-	TRBV4-3	TRBJ2-1	TGCGCCAGCAGCCATTTCAGGGGTGAGCAGTTCTTC	CASSHFRGEQFF
-	-	TRBV10-1	TRBJ1-1	TGCGCCAGCAGTGAGTCGGGCAGACTGAACACTGAAGCTTTCTTT	CASSESGRLNTEAFF
TRBD1	-	TRBV7-2	TRBJ1-2	TGTGCCAGCAGCTTAGGGGATGGGACAGGTTCGAACTATGGCTACACCTTC	CASSLGDGTGSNYGYTF
-	-	TRBV2	TRBJ2-3	TGTGCCAGCAGCACTAGCAGAGTGGCAGATACGCAGTATTTT	CASSTSRVADTQYF
TRBD1	once	TRBV18	TRBJ1-3	TGTGCCAGCTCGTGGACAGGGGAAGGAAACACCATATATTTT	CASSWTGEGNTIYF
TRBD1	-	TRBV27	TRBJ2-1	TGTGCCAGCACCCCCGGGACAGGGGCCCCCAATGAGCAGTTCTTC	CASTPGTGAPNEQFF
-	-	TRBV12-3/TRBV12-4	TRBJ2-1	TGTGCCAGCAGAGACTCACTAGACTATGAGCAGTTCTTC	CASRDSLDYEQFF
-	-	TRBV6-5	TRBJ1-2	TGTGCCACCGCGTCAGGGGCCGGAGGCTACACCTTC	CATASGAGGYTF
-	-	TRBV5-1	TRBJ2-1	TGCGCCAGCAGCTTGGCGGTGTACAATGAGCAGTTCTTC	CASSLAVYNEQFF
TRBD1	once	TRBV10-3	TRBJ1-4	TGTGCCATCAGTGAAGGGACAGGCTCTGAAAAACTGTTTTTT	CAISEGTGSEKLFF
-	-	TRBV5-4	TRBJ2-1	TGTGCCAGCAGCTTGGTTCGGGATAGCTCCTACAATGAGCAGTTCTTC	CASSLVRDSSYNEQFF
TRBD2	-	TRBV19	TRBJ2-1	TGTGCCAGTAGTATAGGGGGGACTAGCGGAAGAGCCTACTTCGAGGAGCAGTTCTTC	CASSIGGTSGRAYFEEQFF
-	-	TRBV14	TRBJ1-6	TGTGCCAGCAGTCGAGGGTCCTATAATTCACCCCTCCACTTT	CASSRGSYNSPLHF
-	-	TRBV12-3/TRBV12-4	TRBJ1-1	TGTGCCAGCAGTAGACAGCAGAACACTGAAGCTTTCTTT	CASSRQQNTEAFF
TRBD1	-	TRBV11-2	TRBJ1-1	TGTGCCAGCAGCGAAAACAGGGGCAACACTGAAGCTTTCTTT	CASSENRGNTEAFF
TRBD1	-	TRBV7-9	TRBJ1-4	TGTGCCAGCAGCTTAGCCCGACAGGGTAATGAAAAACTGTTTTTT	CASSLARQGNEKLFF
-	once	TRBV15	TRBJ2-1	TGTGCCACCAGCAGATCCAGGGGGGTTAAATACAATGAGCAGTTCTTC	CATSRSRGVKYNEQFF
-	-	TRBV5-1	TRBJ2-3	TGCGCCAGCAGCTTGGATGCGGGGGCCCAAAGGGATACGCAGTATTTT	CASSLDAGAQRDTQYF
-	-	TRBV5-1	TRBJ2-5	TGCGCCAGCCAGAGGGACATTGGGCAAGAGACCCAGTACTTC	CASQRDIGQETQYF
-	-	TRBV7-3	TRBJ1-1	TGTGCCAGCAGCCTCGGCGGAGGGGAAGCTTTCTTT	CASSLGGGEAFF
TRBD1	-	TRBV10-2	TRBJ1-5	TGCGCCAGCAGTGACTGGGGACAGAGCAATCAGCCCCAGCATTTT	CASSDWGQSNQPQHF
TRBD1	once	TRBV5-1	TRBJ1-2	TGCGCCAGCAGCTGGGACAGGTGGGACTATGGCTACACCTTC	CASSWDRWDYGYTF
-	-	TRBV29-1	TRBJ1-5	TGCAGCGTTGCCGGTAATAGCAATCAGCCCCAGCATTTT	CSVAGNSNQPQHF